The entry that follows covers one T cell receptor beta chain sequence. What it binds is not known. This entry belongs to a study of T cells after yellow fever vaccination. Overall study results and limits: Weaker overall was a secondary response that nonetheless peaked faster, on day 5 versus 15.

TCRdb analysed the 5' RACE reads with MiXCR anew, one entry per CDR3 protein. The sample has roughly 350,000 distinct CDR3 sequences; roughly 4% are singletons. Germline V lookup: CDR1 SGHNT, CDR2 YYREEE (reference sequence). The trim removed 9 bases at V and 10 bases at J, leaving 13 bases unmatched. The CDR3 consists of 14 residues. The rearrangement links TRBV5-4 to TRBJ2-1; TRBD2 matches at 10 bases. This clonotype was obtained from a man between 18 and 29 years old who received the YFV17D yellow fever vaccine. This material consisted of PBMCs, taken 5 days after the yellow fever booster vaccination. The CDR3 protein is CATLRTSGNEEQFF. The CDR3 nucleotides are TGTGCCACACTCCGGACTAGCGGAAATGAGGAGCAGTTCTTC.